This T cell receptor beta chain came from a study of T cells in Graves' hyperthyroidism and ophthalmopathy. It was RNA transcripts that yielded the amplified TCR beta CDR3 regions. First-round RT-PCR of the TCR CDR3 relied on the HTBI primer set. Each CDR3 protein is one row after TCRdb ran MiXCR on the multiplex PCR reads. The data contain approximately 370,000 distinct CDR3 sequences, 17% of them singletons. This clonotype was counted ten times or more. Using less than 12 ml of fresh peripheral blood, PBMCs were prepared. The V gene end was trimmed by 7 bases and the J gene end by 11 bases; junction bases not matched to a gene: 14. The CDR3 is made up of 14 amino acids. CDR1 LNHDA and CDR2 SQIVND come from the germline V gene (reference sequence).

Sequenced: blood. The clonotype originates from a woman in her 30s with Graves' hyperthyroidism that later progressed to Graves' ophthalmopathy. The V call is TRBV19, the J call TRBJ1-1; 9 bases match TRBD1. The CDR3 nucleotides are TGTGCCAGTATTCCGGTAACAGGGGGCTGGCGGGCTTTCTTT. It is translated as CASIPVTGGWRAFF. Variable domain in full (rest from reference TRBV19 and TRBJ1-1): DGGITQSPKYLFRKEGQNVTLSCEQNLNHDAMYWYRQDPGQGLRLIYYSQIVNDFQKGDIAEGYSVSREKKESFPLTVTSAQKNPTAFYLCASIPVTGGWRAFFGQGTRLTVV.